This is a list of T cell receptor beta chains from one sample in a study of radiotherapy plus CTLA-4 blockade in lung cancer. The assay was immunoSEQ multiplex PCR, and TCRdb's table has in-frame clones only and misses some. Found here are over 50,000 clones, 65% to 80% of them singletons; the top ten hold under 3.5%. Source: peripheral blood, taken from a patient treated with radiotherapy plus ipilimumab. The receptors come from a human donor with non-small cell lung cancer who had a partial response to radiotherapy plus ipilimumab. Each CDR3 is given with its conserved first and last residue. D genes are given only for firm matches. Clone size, where shown, is once, few, many, or a class for clones that have expanded.

J: TRBJ2-2
V: TRBV10-3
size: .
D: .
DNA: TGTGCCATCAGTACAGGGACCGGGGAGCTGTTTTTT
CDR3: CAISTGTGELFF

J: TRBJ2-3
V: TRBV5-6
size: few
D: TRBD2
DNA: TGTGCCAGCAGCGATAGCGGGGGGGCAGACACAGATACGCAGTATTTT
CDR3: CASSDSGGADTDTQYF

J: TRBJ2-7
V: TRBV6-6
size: .
D: TRBD2
DNA: TGTGCCAGTCATACTGGGGGGGGACCGCAAAGCTTC
CDR3: CASHTGGGPQSF

J: TRBJ2-5
V: TRBV6-1
size: .
D: .
DNA: TGTGCCAGCAGTGAAGGTCGGGGGGCTTTGGAGACCCAGTACTTC
CDR3: CASSEGRGALETQYF

J: TRBJ1-2
V: TRBV2
size: .
D: .
DNA: TGTGCCAGCAGTGAAGCTCGGGGCTACACCTTC
CDR3: CASSEARGYTF

J: TRBJ1-2
V: TRBV10-3
size: .
D: .
DNA: TGTGCCATCAGTGGAGGGGGTCGCGGTGGCTACACCTTC
CDR3: CAISGGGRGGYTF

J: TRBJ2-3
V: TRBV4-3
size: .
D: .
DNA: TGCGCCAGCAGCCAAGGGGACTCCTCCACAGATACGCAGTATTTT
CDR3: CASSQGDSSTDTQYF

J: TRBJ2-5
V: TRBV5-4
size: .
D: TRBD1
DNA: TGTGCCAGCAGCGCCGGACAGGGGCATGTAGAGACCCAGTACTTC
CDR3: CASSAGQGHVETQYF

J: TRBJ2-3
V: TRBV9
size: .
D: .
DNA: TGTGCCAGCAGCGTGGGGGGAGATTCTGCTGATACGCAGTATTTT
CDR3: CASSVGGDSADTQYF

J: TRBJ2-3
V: TRBV7-9
size: .
D: .
DNA: TGTGCCAGCAGCCCGACAGATACGCAGTATTTT
CDR3: CASSPTDTQYF

J: TRBJ1-5
V: TRBV6-5
size: few
D: TRBD1
DNA: TGTGCCAGCAGAGTCGGGACAGGGGATGGCCAGCCCCAGCATTTT
CDR3: CASRVGTGDGQPQHF

J: TRBJ2-5
V: TRBV6-1
size: .
D: .
DNA: TGTGCCAGCATTTCGACAGGGAGGGAGACCCAGTACTTC
CDR3: CASISTGRETQYF

J: TRBJ1-4
V: TRBV15
size: .
D: .
DNA: TGTGCCACCAGCAGAGTCAGGGCAACTAATGAAAAACTGTTTTTT
CDR3: CATSRVRATNEKLFF

J: TRBJ2-3
V: TRBV7-9
size: .
D: TRBD1
DNA: TGTGCCAGCAGCCATGGACAGGGGGCAGATACGCAGTATTTT
CDR3: CASSHGQGADTQYF

J: TRBJ2-7
V: TRBV6-1
size: .
D: TRBD1
DNA: TGTGCCAGCAGTACCGGGACAGGGGCTTCCTACGAGCAGTACTTC
CDR3: CASSTGTGASYEQYF

J: TRBJ1-2
V: TRBV4-1
size: .
D: .
DNA: TGCGCCAACAGCCAAGAACATTCGGGGTTTGGCTACACCTTC
CDR3: CANSQEHSGFGYTF

J: TRBJ1-2
V: TRBV6-5
size: few
D: TRBD1
DNA: TGTGCCAGCAGTGATTCCGACAGGGTCTATGGCTACACCTTC
CDR3: CASSDSDRVYGYTF

J: TRBJ1-2
V: TRBV11-2
size: .
D: TRBD1
DNA: TGTGCCAGCAGCCAAACCGGGACAGGAGATGGCTACACCTTC
CDR3: CASSQTGTGDGYTF

J: TRBJ2-3
V: TRBV7-2
size: .
D: .
DNA: TGTGCCAGCCGTGCGGGGCTCTCCACGGATACGCAGTATTTT
CDR3: CASRAGLSTDTQYF

J: TRBJ2-2
V: TRBV4-1
size: .
D: .
DNA: TGCGCCAGCAGCCCCGGCCGGGGGACCGGGGAGCTGTTTTTT
CDR3: CASSPGRGTGELFF

J: TRBJ1-3
V: TRBV9
size: .
D: .
DNA: TGTGCCAGCAGCGTAGCCCCCTCCCCTGGAAACACCATATATTTT
CDR3: CASSVAPSPGNTIYF

J: TRBJ2-1
V: TRBV4-3
size: .
D: .
DNA: TGCGCCAGCAGCCCCACGACTAGTCCCAGATACAATGAGCAGTTCTTC
CDR3: CASSPTTSPRYNEQFF

J: TRBJ2-7
V: TRBV6-5
size: .
D: TRBD2
DNA: TGTGCCAGCAGTTCGACTAGCGGGGCCTACGAGCAGTACTTC
CDR3: CASSSTSGAYEQYF

J: TRBJ2-7
V: TRBV10-2
size: .
D: TRBD2
DNA: TGCGCCAGCAGTGGTCTAGCGGGGGGCGAGCAGTACTTC
CDR3: CASSGLAGGEQYF

J: TRBJ2-3
V: TRBV5-1
size: few
D: .
DNA: TGCGCCAGCAGCTTGATTGGGGGGGGCGAGGATACGCAGTATTTT
CDR3: CASSLIGGGEDTQYF

J: TRBJ2-7
V: TRBV6-1
size: .
D: .
DNA: TGTGCCAGCAGTGAAGCGACAGTAAGTACCTCCTACGAGCAGTACTTC
CDR3: CASSEATVSTSYEQYF

J: TRBJ2-7
V: TRBV5-8
size: .
D: TRBD1
DNA: TGTGCCAGCAGCCGCTGGACAGGGACTCAATACGAGCAGTACTTC
CDR3: CASSRWTGTQYEQYF

J: TRBJ1-6
V: TRBV19
size: .
D: TRBD1
DNA: TGTGCCAGTAGTAACGACAGGGATTCACCCCTCCACTTT
CDR3: CASSNDRDSPLHF

J: TRBJ2-7
V: TRBV27
size: .
D: TRBD1
DNA: TGTGCCAGCAGTTTATCCCGACAGGGGGCGAAGTCCTACGAGCAGTACTTC
CDR3: CASSLSRQGAKSYEQYF

J: TRBJ2-3
V: TRBV29-1
size: .
D: TRBD2
DNA: TGCAGCGTTTCCGGACTCAGCGGGGGTTCGGATACGCAGTATTTT
CDR3: CSVSGLSGGSDTQYF

J: TRBJ2-5
V: TRBV7-2
size: .
D: .
DNA: TGTGCCAGCAGCACCCTTTACAGGGTTGAAGAGACCCAGTACTTC
CDR3: CASSTLYRVEETQYF

J: TRBJ1-4
V: TRBV28
size: .
D: TRBD1
DNA: TGTGCCAGCAGTCTACTGACAGGGGACGCTGAAAAACTGTTTTTT
CDR3: CASSLLTGDAEKLFF

J: TRBJ1-6
V: TRBV5-6
size: .
D: .
DNA: TGTGCCAGCACCCCAGGCGGGTCCTATAATTCACCCCTCCACTTT
CDR3: CASTPGGSYNSPLHF

J: TRBJ2-3
V: TRBV9
size: few
D: TRBD2
DNA: TGTGCCAGCAGCGTAGATGTGGGACTAGCGGGGGGTACAGATACGCAGTATTTT
CDR3: CASSVDVGLAGGTDTQYF

J: TRBJ2-6
V: TRBV6-5
size: .
D: .
DNA: TGTGCCAGCAGTGAGGATTCTGGGGCCAACGTCCTGACTTTC
CDR3: CASSEDSGANVLTF

J: TRBJ2-2
V: TRBV2
size: .
D: .
DNA: TGTGCCCTCCTCGGAAAGGGGCTGGGGACCGGGGAGCTGTTTTTT
CDR3: CALLGKGLGTGELFF